This T cell receptor beta chain originates from a study of blood T cells in healthy people across ages. The CDR3 has 15 amino acids. V lost 3 bases, J lost 10 bases, and 19 bases lay in between. The V gene's germline CDR1 is ENHRY and CDR2 SYGVKD. Primed by a sample-barcoded 5' primer and a J-beta primer mix, a second PCR proceeded for 7 to 11 cycles. TCRdb reanalysed the 5' RACE reads using MiXCR and keeps one entry per CDR3 protein. The table lists some 1.1 million distinct CDR3 sequences, less than 45% of them singletons. The sequencing input was blood. The chain is built from TRBV10-3 and TRBJ2-1; D is unresolved. This TCR was sampled from a man between 18 and 29 years old in good health. In DNA form, the CDR3 reads TGTGCCATCAGTGATCCCGGACCGTACTCCTACGAGCAGTTCTTC. It yields the protein CAISDPGPYSYEQFF.